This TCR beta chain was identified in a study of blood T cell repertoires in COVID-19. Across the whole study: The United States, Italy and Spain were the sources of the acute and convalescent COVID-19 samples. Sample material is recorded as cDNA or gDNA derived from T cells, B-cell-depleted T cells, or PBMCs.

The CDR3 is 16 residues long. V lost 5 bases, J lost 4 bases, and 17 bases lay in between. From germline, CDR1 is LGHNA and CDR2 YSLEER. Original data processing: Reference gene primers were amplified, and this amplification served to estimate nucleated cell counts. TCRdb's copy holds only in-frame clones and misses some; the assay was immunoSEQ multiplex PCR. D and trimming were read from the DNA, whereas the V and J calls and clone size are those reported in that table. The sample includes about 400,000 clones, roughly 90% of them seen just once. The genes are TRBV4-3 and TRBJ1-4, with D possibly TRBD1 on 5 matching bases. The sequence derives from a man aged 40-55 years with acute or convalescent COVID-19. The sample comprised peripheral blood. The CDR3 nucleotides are TGCGCCAGCAGCTCGGATACGGACACACATAATGAAAAACTGTTTTTT. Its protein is CASSSDTDTHNEKLFF.